This T cell receptor (beta chain) was captured by sequencing in a study of CD4 T cells in relation to SARS-CoV-2 and coronaviruses. Study-level background: PBMCs were cultured with antigen for nine to eleven days before TCR beta sequencing. Of the patients, fewer than 10 were male, a few female, two Hispanic.

TCRdb's table, derived via immunoSEQ multiplex PCR, lists solely in-frame clones and lacks some. The sample has roughly 45,000 clones; around 80% are singletons. General study results and limits: Pre-pandemic and post-infection samples never came from the same donor.

Naive or memory CD4+ cells were cultured 1:1 with T cell-depleted PBMCs plus CEF. Trimming left V 3 bases short and J 3 bases short, with 8 bases between. This CDR3 contains 13 residues. Per germline, CDR1 KGHSH and CDR2 LQKENI. The table lists this clone with a few counts. The target antigen is unknown. The clonotype comes from an adult with COVID-19. The chain recombines TRBV18 with TRBJ1-2; unclear D gene. Sequenced: naive CD4+ T cells from PBMCs, cultured in vitro. Subset reported: naive CD4+ T cells isolated by negative enrichment. The CDR3 DNA reads TGTGCCAGCTCACCGGCGAAACACTATGGCTACACCTTC. Residues: CASSPAKHYGYTF.